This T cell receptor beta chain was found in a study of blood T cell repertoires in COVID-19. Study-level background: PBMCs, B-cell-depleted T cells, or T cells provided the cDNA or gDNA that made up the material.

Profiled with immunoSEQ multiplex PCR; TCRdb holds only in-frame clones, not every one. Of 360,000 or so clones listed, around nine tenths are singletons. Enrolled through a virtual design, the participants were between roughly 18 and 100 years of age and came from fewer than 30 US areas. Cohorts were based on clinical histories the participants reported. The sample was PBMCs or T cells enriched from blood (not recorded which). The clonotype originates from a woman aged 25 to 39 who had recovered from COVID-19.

CDR3 coding DNA: TGTGCCAGCTCACCGCGAAAGGGGGATTATACTGAAGCTTTCTTT. It yields the protein CASSPRKGDYTEAFF. The rearrangement joins TRBV18 to TRBJ1-1; TRBD1 might be the D (6 bases). CDR1 KGHSH and CDR2 LQKENI come from the germline V gene. Trimming took 3 bases from V and 5 from J, leaving 16 bases between them. The CDR3 loop spans 15 amino acids. Full variable domain (outside the CDR3, taken from reference TRBV18 and TRBJ1-1): NAGVMQNPRHLVRRRGQEARLRCSPMKGHSHVYWYRQLPEEGLKFMVYLQKENIIDESGMPKERFSAEFPKEGPSILRIQQVVRGDSAAYFCASSPRKGDYTEAFFGQGTRLTVV.